This is a list of T cell receptor beta chains from one sample in a study of cytomegalovirus exposure and HLA in healthy donors. Profiling relied on immunoSEQ multiplex PCR, and the TCRdb table lists in-frame clones only, not all of them. Among 75,000 to 90,000 clones listed, approximately 74% were seen once. The source material was PBMCs. All receptors come from a man younger than 45 in good health and CMV-seropositive. The CDR3 runs from the conserved cysteine through the conserved F or W. A D gene is named only where the DNA matches it firmly. The size field is filled for only some rows; it gives once, few, many or a size class.

D: -; size: -; V: TRBV5-6; J: TRBJ1-5; CDR3: CASSSQGLSNQPQHF; DNA: TGTGCCAGCAGCTCCCAGGGGTTAAGTAATCAGCCCCAGCATTTT
D: TRBD1; size: -; V: TRBV5-6; J: TRBJ2-3; CDR3: CASGTGGTDTQYF; DNA: TGTGCCAGCGGGACAGGGGGCACAGATACGCAGTATTTT
D: -; size: -; V: TRBV18; J: TRBJ1-1; CDR3: CASSQQWGDTEAFF; DNA: TGTGCCAGCTCCCAGCAATGGGGGGACACTGAAGCTTTCTTT
D: -; size: few; V: TRBV6-1; J: TRBJ2-3; CDR3: CASSLGGAEDTQYF; DNA: TGTGCCAGCAGTCTTGGGGGGGCTGAAGATACGCAGTATTTT
D: TRBD1; size: -; V: TRBV5-4; J: TRBJ2-7; CDR3: CASSQPGTGEEQYF; DNA: TGTGCCAGCAGCCAACCCGGGACAGGCGAGGAGCAGTACTTC
D: -; size: -; V: TRBV2; J: TRBJ2-7; CDR3: CASSLQGSYEQYF; DNA: TGTGCCAGCAGTTTACAGGGCTCCTACGAGCAGTACTTC
D: -; size: -; V: TRBV6-6; J: TRBJ2-7; CDR3: CASQTQGGDSYEQYF; DNA: TGTGCCAGCCAAACTCAGGGAGGCGACTCCTACGAGCAGTACTTC
D: -; size: -; V: TRBV6-1; J: TRBJ2-5; CDR3: CASSEGVRALGETQYF; DNA: TGTGCCAGCAGTGAAGGTGTGCGGGCTCTCGGAGAGACCCAGTACTTC
D: -; size: -; V: TRBV9; J: TRBJ1-4; CDR3: CASSIEVGRNEKLFF; DNA: TGTGCCAGCAGCATTGAGGTGGGGAGGAATGAAAAACTGTTTTTT
D: TRBD1; size: -; V: TRBV30; J: TRBJ2-1; CDR3: CAWTPDRAYNEQFF; DNA: TGTGCCTGGACCCCGGACAGGGCCTACAATGAGCAGTTCTTC
D: TRBD2; size: -; V: TRBV5-1; J: TRBJ2-7; CDR3: CASSARGGYEQYF; DNA: TGCGCCAGCAGCGCGCGGGGGGGCTACGAGCAGTACTTC
D: -; size: once; V: TRBV6-6; J: TRBJ2-1; CDR3: CASNYGGTEEQFF; DNA: TGTGCCAGCAACTACGGAGGGACAGAGGAGCAGTTCTTC